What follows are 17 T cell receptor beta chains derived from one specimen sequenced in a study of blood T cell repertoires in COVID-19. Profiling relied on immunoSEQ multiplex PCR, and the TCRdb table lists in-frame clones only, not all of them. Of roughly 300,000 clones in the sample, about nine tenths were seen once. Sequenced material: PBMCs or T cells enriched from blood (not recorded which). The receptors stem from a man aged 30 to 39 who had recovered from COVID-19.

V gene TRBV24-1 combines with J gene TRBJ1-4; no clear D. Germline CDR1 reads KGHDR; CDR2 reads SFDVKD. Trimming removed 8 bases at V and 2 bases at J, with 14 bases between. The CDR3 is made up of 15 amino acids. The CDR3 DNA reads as TGTGCCACCACCCTCCCTAGAGGCACTAATGAAAAACTGTTTTTT. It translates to CATTLPRGTNEKLFF.

In DNA form, the CDR3 reads TGTGCCAGCAGCCAATATAGAGGCACTGAAGCTTTCTTT. It codes for CASSQYRGTEAFF. This chain connects TRBV4-2 to TRBJ1-1; D is unresolved. From germline, CDR1 is LGHNA and CDR2 YNFKEQ. The CDR3 totals 13 residues. V dropped 2 bases and J dropped 4 bases, with 8 bases sitting between them.

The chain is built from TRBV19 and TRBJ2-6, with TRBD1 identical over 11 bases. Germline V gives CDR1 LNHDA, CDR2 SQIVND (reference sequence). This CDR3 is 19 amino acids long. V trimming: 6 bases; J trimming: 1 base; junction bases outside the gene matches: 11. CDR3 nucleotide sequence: TGTGCCAGTAGCTCTATGCCGGGACAGGGGGGTTCTGGGGCCAACGTCCTGACTTTC. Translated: CASSSMPGQGGSGANVLTF. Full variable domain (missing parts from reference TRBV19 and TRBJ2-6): DGGITQSPKYLFRKEGQNVTLSCEQNLNHDAMYWYRQDPGQGLRLIYYSQIVNDFQKGDIAEGYSVSREKKESFPLTVTSAQKNPTAFYLCASSSMPGQGGSGANVLTFGAGSRLTVL.

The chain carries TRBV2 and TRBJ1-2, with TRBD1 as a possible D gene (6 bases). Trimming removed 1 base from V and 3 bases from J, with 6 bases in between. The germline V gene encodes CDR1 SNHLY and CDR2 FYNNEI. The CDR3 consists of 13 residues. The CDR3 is CASSEGQDYGYTF. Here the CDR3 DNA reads TGTGCCAGCAGTGAAGGACAGGACTATGGCTACACCTTC.

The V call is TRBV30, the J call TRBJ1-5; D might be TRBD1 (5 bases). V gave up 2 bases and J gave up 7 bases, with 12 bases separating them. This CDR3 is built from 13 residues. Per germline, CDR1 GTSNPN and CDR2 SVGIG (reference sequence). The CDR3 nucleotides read TGTGCCTGGAGTACGCAGGGCGTACAGCCCCAGCATTTT. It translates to CAWSTQGVQPQHF.

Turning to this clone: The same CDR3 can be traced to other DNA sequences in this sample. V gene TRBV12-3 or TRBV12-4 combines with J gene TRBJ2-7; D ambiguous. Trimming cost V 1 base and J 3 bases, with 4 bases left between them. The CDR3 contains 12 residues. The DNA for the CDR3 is TGTGCCAGCAGTTTAGTGCGCTACGAGCAGTACTTC. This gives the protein CASSLVRYEQYF.

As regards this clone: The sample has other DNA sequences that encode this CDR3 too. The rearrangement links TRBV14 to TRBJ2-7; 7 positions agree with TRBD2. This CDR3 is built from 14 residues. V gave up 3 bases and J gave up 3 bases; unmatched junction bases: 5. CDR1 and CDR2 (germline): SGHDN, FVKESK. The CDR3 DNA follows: TGTGCCAGCAGCCAGGCTAGCGGTTTCTACGAGCAGTACTTC. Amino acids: CASSQASGFYEQYF. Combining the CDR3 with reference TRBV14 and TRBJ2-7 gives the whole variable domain EAGVTQFPSHSVIEKGQTVTLRCDPISGHDNLYWYRRVMGKEIKFLLHFVKESKQDESGMPNNRFLAERTGGTYSTLKVQPAELEDSGVYFCASSQASGFYEQYFGPGTRLTVT.

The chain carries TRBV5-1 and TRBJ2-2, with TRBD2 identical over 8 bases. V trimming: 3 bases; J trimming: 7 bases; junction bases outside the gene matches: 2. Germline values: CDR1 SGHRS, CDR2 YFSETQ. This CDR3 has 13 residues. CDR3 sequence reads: CASSSGLVGELFF. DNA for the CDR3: TGCGCCAGCAGCTCGGGACTAGTCGGGGAGCTGTTTTTT.

The DNA for the CDR3 is TGCAGCGTCATGACAGGGTTTGGCTACACCTTC. Protein: CSVMTGFGYTF. V usage is TRBV29-1 and J usage is TRBJ1-2, with 7 positions matching TRBD1. Germline V lookup: CDR1 SQVTM, CDR2 ANQGSEA. The CDR3 covers 11 residues. The ends lost 6 bases at V and 7 bases at J; junction bases unmatched: 5.

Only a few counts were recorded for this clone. The CDR3 DNA reads as TGTGCCAGCAAACCAGGTTGGGACTATGGCTACACCTTC. This encodes CASKPGWDYGYTF. This rearrangement joins TRBV28 to TRBJ1-2; the D is unclear. Trimming shortened V by 7 bases and J by 3 bases, and 12 bases separated the two germline ends. This CDR3 has 13 amino acids. Germline-derived CDR1 and CDR2 are MDHEN and SYDVKM.

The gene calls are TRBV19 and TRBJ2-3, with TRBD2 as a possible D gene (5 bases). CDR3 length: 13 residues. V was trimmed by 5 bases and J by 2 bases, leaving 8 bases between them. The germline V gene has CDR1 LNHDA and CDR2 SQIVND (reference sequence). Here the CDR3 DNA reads TGTGCCAGTAGTCCCGGGAACACAGATACGCAGTATTTT. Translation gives CASSPGNTDTQYF.

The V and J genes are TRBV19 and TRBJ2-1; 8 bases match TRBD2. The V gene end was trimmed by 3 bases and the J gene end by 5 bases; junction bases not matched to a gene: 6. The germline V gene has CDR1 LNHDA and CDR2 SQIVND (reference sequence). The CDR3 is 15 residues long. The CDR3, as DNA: TGTGCCAGTAGTATTTTAGCGGGATTAAACAATGAGCAGTTCTTC. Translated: CASSILAGLNNEQFF.

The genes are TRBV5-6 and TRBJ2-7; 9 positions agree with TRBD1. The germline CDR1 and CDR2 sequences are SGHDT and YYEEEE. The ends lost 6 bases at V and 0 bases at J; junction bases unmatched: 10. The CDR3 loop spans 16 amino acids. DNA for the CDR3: TGTGCCAGCACTGCCTGGGACAGGGCCTTCTCCTACGAGCAGTACTTC. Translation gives CASTAWDRAFSYEQYF. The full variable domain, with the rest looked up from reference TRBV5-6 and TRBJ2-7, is DAGVTQSPTHLIKTRGQQVTLRCSPKSGHDTVSWYQQALGQGPQFIFQYYEEEERQRGNFPDRFSGHQFPNYSSELNVNALLLGDSALYLCASTAWDRAFSYEQYFGPGTRLTVT.

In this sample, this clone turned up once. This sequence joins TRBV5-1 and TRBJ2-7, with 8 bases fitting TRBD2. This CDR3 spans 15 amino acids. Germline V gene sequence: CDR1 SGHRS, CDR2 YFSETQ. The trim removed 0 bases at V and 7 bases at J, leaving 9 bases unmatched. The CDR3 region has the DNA TGCGCCAGCAGCTTGGCACTAGCGGACCGGGAGGAGCAGTACTTC. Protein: CASSLALADREEQYF. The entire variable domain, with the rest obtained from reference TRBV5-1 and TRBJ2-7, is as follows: KAGVTQTPRYLIKTRGQQVTLSCSPISGHRSVSWYQQTPGQGLQFLFEYFSETQRNKGNFPGRFSGRQFSNSRSEMNVSTLELGDSALYLCASSLALADREEQYFGPGTRLTVT.

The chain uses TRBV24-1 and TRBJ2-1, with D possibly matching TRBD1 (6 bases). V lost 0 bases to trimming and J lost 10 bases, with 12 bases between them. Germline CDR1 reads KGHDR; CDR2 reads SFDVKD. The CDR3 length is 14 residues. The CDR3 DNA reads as TGTGCCACCAGTGATTTGTTGGGACAAGGGGAGCAGTTCTTC. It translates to CATSDLLGQGEQFF.

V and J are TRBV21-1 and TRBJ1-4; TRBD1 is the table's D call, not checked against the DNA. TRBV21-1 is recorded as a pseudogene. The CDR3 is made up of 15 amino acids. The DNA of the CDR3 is TGTGCCAGCAGCAAAGCTACCAGGGGTTGGGAAAAACTGTTTTTT. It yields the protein CASSKATRGWEKLFF.

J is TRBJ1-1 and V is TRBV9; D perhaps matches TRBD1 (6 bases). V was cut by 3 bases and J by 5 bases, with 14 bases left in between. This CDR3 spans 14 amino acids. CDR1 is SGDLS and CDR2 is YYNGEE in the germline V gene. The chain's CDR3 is CASSARGTKTEAFF. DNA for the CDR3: TGTGCCAGCAGCGCCAGGGGCACTAAAACTGAAGCTTTCTTT.